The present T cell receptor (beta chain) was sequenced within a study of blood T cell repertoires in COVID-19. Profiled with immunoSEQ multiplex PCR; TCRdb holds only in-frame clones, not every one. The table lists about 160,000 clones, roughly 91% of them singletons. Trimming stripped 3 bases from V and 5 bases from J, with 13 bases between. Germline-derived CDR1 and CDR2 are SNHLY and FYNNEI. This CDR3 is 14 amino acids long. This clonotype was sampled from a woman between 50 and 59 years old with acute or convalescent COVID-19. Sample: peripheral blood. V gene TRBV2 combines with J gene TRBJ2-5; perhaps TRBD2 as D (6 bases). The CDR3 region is CASSETLRGETQYF. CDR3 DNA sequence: TGTGCCAGCAGTGAGACTCTTCGGGGGGAGACCCAGTACTTC. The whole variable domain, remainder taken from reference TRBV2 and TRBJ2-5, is EPEVTQTPSHQVTQMGQEVILRCVPISNHLYFYWYRQILGQKVEFLVSFYNNEISEKSEIFDDQFSVERPDGSNFTLKIRSTKLEDSAMYFCASSETLRGETQYFGPGTRLLVL.